These 30 T cell receptor beta chains were sequenced from one sample in a study of regulatory T cells in long-lasting Graves disease. To make TCR beta libraries, researchers used iRepertoire HTBI primers and Arm-PCR of CDR3 regions. TCRdb itself ran the multiplex PCR reads through MiXCR, one entry per CDR3 protein. This table holds about 290,000 distinct CDR3 sequences, 20% to 25% found once. Time point denoted: persistent/refractory GD, antithyroid drugs over 5 years with positive TRAb. There was RNA extracted from PBMCs, and the TCR library was made from it. Sequencing used peripheral blood mononuclear cells (PBMCs), obtained when the disease was refractory, from a patient treated with antithyroid drugs. The receptors come from a female donor with Graves disease.

J is TRBJ1-6 and V is TRBV30, with D possibly TRBD1 on 6 matching bases. The germline V gene has CDR1 GTSNPN and CDR2 SVGIG (reference sequence). The CDR3 loop spans 16 amino acids. V was trimmed by 6 bases and J by 9 bases, leaving 24 bases between them. CDR3 sequence reads: CACMNRDRRTLSPLHF. The CDR3 DNA is TGTGCCTGTATGAACAGGGACCGCCGGACCCTTTCACCCCTCCACTTT.

The sample holds many counts of this clonotype. The chain carries TRBV11-2 and TRBJ2-7, with 10 bases aligning to TRBD2. V shed 5 bases and J 3 bases; nucleotides not matched to a gene: 13. This CDR3 has 17 amino acids. Germline V gene data show CDR1 as SGHAT and CDR2 as FQNNGV. As DNA, the CDR3 is TGTGCCAGCAGCGAAATTCGACTAGCGGGTTCCGGCTACGAGCAGTACTTC. Protein product: CASSEIRLAGSGYEQYF.

This clonotype was observed a handful of times. The CDR3 loop is CSGMNTGLNNEQFF. DNA for the CDR3: TGCAGCGGAATGAATACGGGACTAAACAATGAGCAGTTCTTC. The rearrangement uses TRBV29-1 and TRBJ2-1; 7 bases agree with TRBD2. Germline loops: CDR1 SQVTM, CDR2 ANQGSEA. The CDR3 covers 14 residues. V was pared by 7 bases and J by 5 bases, with 11 bases of the junction left unmatched.

A few counts support this clonotype. The germline gene is not matched at one end of the junction; a read error may be the cause. The rearrangement joins TRBV2 to TRBJ1-5; D remains ambiguous. The CDR3 runs 15 residues. Germline CDR1 is SNHLY and CDR2 is FYNNEI. For the CDR3, the DNA is TGTGCCAACAGTGAAGCGCTGGAGGGCAATCAGCCCCAGCATTTT. It codes for CANSEALEGNQPQHF. The full variable domain, with the rest looked up from reference TRBV2 and TRBJ1-5, is EPEVTQTPSHQVTQMGQEVILRCVPISNHLYFYWYRQILGQKVEFLVSFYNNEISEKSEIFDDQFSVERPDGSNFTLKIRSTKLEDSAMYFCANSEALEGNQPQHFGDGTRLSIL.

This clonotype was detected ten times or more. The chain uses TRBV5-1 and TRBJ1-1; no firm D call. This CDR3 is 13 amino acids long. Per the germline V gene, CDR1 is SGHRS and CDR2 is YFSETQ. Trimming stripped 5 bases from V and 0 bases from J, with 8 bases between. CDR3 sequence: CASRSGLNTEAFF. CDR3 coding DNA: TGCGCCAGCAGAAGTGGGCTGAACACTGAAGCTTTCTTT.

This clonotype was counted a single time. J is TRBJ2-2 and V is TRBV10-3; 9 bases line up with TRBD2. The CDR3 runs 16 residues. The V gene's germline CDR1 is ENHRY and CDR2 SYGVKD. V lost 0 bases to trimming and J lost 2 bases; unmatched junction nucleotides: 1. CDR3 protein: CAISESGLANTGELFF. The CDR3 DNA reads as TGTGCCATCAGTGAGTCGGGACTAGCCAACACCGGGGAGCTGTTTTTT.

Points on this clonotype: A single base separates this from a much larger clone, so it may be a read error. This chain links TRBV12-3 or TRBV12-4 with TRBJ2-4; D may be TRBD1 (6 bases). Between the trimmed V and J ends, which lost 2 bases and 11 bases, there was a span of 13 bases. The CDR3 contains 13 residues. The CDR3 nucleotides are TGTGCCAGCAGTTTAAACAGGGAAGACGTTCAGTACTTC. Translated: CASSLNREDVQYF.

This clonotype was detected only a few times. The chain combines TRBV6-1 with TRBJ2-7, with 7 bases identical to TRBD2. The germline CDR1 and CDR2 sequences are MNHNS and SASEGT. The J segment lost 9 bases and the V segment lost 3 bases, leaving 17 bases of the junction unmatched. This CDR3 is built from 16 residues. CDR3 sequence reads: CASSDLLAVTVSGQYF. DNA for the CDR3: TGTGCCAGCAGTGATCTTCTAGCGGTTACCGTCAGTGGGCAGTACTTC.

The CDR3 bases are TGTGCCAGCAGCCCAAGGACCGCTAAGGGCACAGATACGCAGTATTTT. Residues: CASSPRTAKGTDTQYF. The chain is built from TRBV9 and TRBJ2-3, with no clear D. Trimming removed 4 bases from V and 1 base from J, with 16 bases in between. The CDR3 sequence is 16 residues long. Germline-derived CDR1 and CDR2 are SGDLS and YYNGEE.

There are many counts of this clonotype. The V gene is TRBV28, the J gene TRBJ1-5; D is ambiguous. The CDR3 has 15 residues. Trimming left V 2 bases short and J 1 base short, with 9 bases between. Germline lookup yields CDR1 MDHEN and CDR2 SYDVKM. Here the CDR3 reads CASSLNSASNQPQHF. The CDR3 DNA reads as TGTGCCAGCAGTTTAAACTCCGCAAGCAATCAGCCCCAGCATTTT.

This clonotype was detected many times. This sequence joins TRBV28 and TRBJ1-5; 7 positions match TRBD1. J lost 0 bases, V lost 6 bases, and 8 bases had no gene match. The CDR3 is 16 amino acids. Germline V CDR1 and CDR2: MDHEN, SYDVKM. CDR3 coding DNA: TGTGCCAGCAGCACTACGACAGGGACTAGCAATCAGCCCCAGCATTTT. Its translation is CASSTTTGTSNQPQHF.

This clonotype was detected many times. The chain has TRBV11-2 and TRBJ2-7; 9 positions match TRBD2. The CDR3 totals 16 residues. The V gene's germline CDR1 is SGHAT and CDR2 FQNNGV. After removal of 2 bases from V and 6 bases from J, the junction contained 11 bases not matched to a gene. The CDR3 loop reads CASSLPNPGLAPEQYF. For the CDR3, the DNA is TGTGCCAGCAGCTTACCAAATCCGGGACTAGCTCCCGAGCAGTACTTC.

The chain is built from TRBV19 and TRBJ2-7; no clear D. The length of the CDR3 is 14 residues. V lost 1 base and J lost 3, with 10 bases in between. Germline CDR1 LNHDA, CDR2 SQIVND (reference sequence). Here the CDR3 reads CASSIGRVGYEQYF. The DNA of the CDR3 is TGTGCCAGTAGTATAGGTAGGGTCGGCTACGAGCAGTACTTC.

This clonotype was counted between two and nine times. The J gene is TRBJ2-1, the V gene TRBV7-2; 9 positions match TRBD1. Germline CDR1 reads SGHTA; CDR2 reads FQGNSA. The CDR3 has 15 residues. The junction had 6 bases not matched to a gene; V was cut back by 3 bases and J by 6 bases. CDR3 loop: CASSLDRGLGNEQFF. Here the CDR3 DNA reads TGTGCCAGCAGCTTGGACAGGGGCCTAGGCAATGAGCAGTTCTTC.

This clonotype was recorded only once. V and J are TRBV10-3 and TRBJ2-7; D might be TRBD2 (8 bases). Deletions cut 4 bases from V and 3 bases from J, with 43 bases between. This CDR3 is 24 amino acids long. Germline V gene data show CDR1 as ENHRY and CDR2 as SYGVKD. For the CDR3, the DNA is TGTGCCATCAGTGGGGGGACAGCGATGGGACTAAATATAGCGGGAAGAGCCCCCTACTACGAGCAGTACTTC. This encodes CAISGGTAMGLNIAGRAPYYEQYF.

The sample holds a few counts of this clonotype. This chain joins TRBV25-1 and TRBJ1-1; D is possibly TRBD1 (6 bases). V lost 4 bases to trimming and J lost 2 bases, with 17 bases between them. Germline CDR1 is MGHDK and CDR2 is SYGVNS. The CDR3 covers 16 residues. Here the CDR3 reads CASSGQAGHFNTEAFF. CDR3 bases: TGTGCCAGCAGTGGACAAGCGGGACACTTTAACACTGAAGCTTTCTTT.

The V call is TRBV15, the J call TRBJ2-4; possible D gene TRBD2, 6 bases. Trimming pared 5 bases from V and 7 bases from J, leaving 21 bases between. The CDR3 is 16 amino acids. Looked up from germline, CDR1 is LNHNV and CDR2 is YYDKDF (reference sequence). This CDR3 is CATSEGTGLSENIQYF. The CDR3, as DNA: TGTGCCACCAGCGAGGGAACAGGACTATCGGAGAACATTCAGTACTTC.

The chain recombines TRBV4-3 with TRBJ2-2; D possibly corresponds to TRBD2 (5 bases). This CDR3 contains 14 residues. Between the trimmed V and J ends, which lost 3 bases and 7 bases, there was a span of 12 bases. CDR1 and CDR2 from the germline V gene are LGHNA and YSLEER. The chain's CDR3 is CASSHPLGRGELFF. CDR3 bases: TGCGCCAGCAGCCACCCACTAGGGCGCGGGGAGCTGTTTTTT.

To note about this clonotype: This clone may be a read error of a much larger clone one base away. Because it lacks the conserved phenylalanine or tryptophan at the end, this CDR3 is likely a read error. The CDR3: CASHHGGPQETQYL. CDR3 nucleotides: TGTGCCAGCCATCATGGGGGACCCCAAGAGACCCAGTACCTC. The chain recombines TRBV28 with TRBJ2-5, with D perhaps given as TRBD1 or TRBD2 (5 bases each). Trimming took off 8 bases at V and 1 base at J, with 14 bases between the two ends. The V gene's germline CDR1 is MDHEN and CDR2 SYDVKM. The CDR3 is 14 amino acids.

The chain has TRBV19 and TRBJ2-7; D may be TRBD1 (6 bases). The V and J ends lost 3 bases and 3 bases respectively, with 18 bases between them. The V gene's germline CDR1 is LNHDA and CDR2 SQIVND (reference sequence). This CDR3 has 16 amino acids. CDR3 sequence (DNA): TGTGCCAGTAGTATCGAAGACAGGCCCAGGGTCTACGAGCAGTACTTC. As protein: CASSIEDRPRVYEQYF. Complete variable domain (other parts from reference TRBV19 and TRBJ2-7): DGGITQSPKYLFRKEGQNVTLSCEQNLNHDAMYWYRQDPGQGLRLIYYSQIVNDFQKGDIAEGYSVSREKKESFPLTVTSAQKNPTAFYLCASSIEDRPRVYEQYFGPGTRLTVT.

The chain uses TRBV9 and TRBJ2-7; tentatively, D is TRBD1 or TRBD2 (5 bases each). Germline values: CDR1 SGDLS, CDR2 YYNGEE. V was shortened by 3 bases and J by 0 bases, with 10 bases between the two germline ends. The CDR3 spans 14 residues. The CDR3 region is CASSAGASSYEQYF. CDR3 nucleotide sequence: TGTGCCAGCAGCGCCGGGGCAAGCTCCTACGAGCAGTACTTC.

This rearrangement joins TRBV24-1 to TRBJ2-2, with 10 bases aligning to TRBD2. This CDR3 spans 19 amino acids. V lost 4 bases to trimming and J lost 3 bases; unmatched junction nucleotides: 13. Germline-derived CDR1 and CDR2 are KGHDR and SFDVKD. The CDR3 DNA sequence: TGTGCCACCAGTGACCAGGGGTTTCTAGCGGGAGACTACACCGGGGAGCTGTTTTTT. It codes for CATSDQGFLAGDYTGELFF.

In its sample, this clonotype was seen a few times. V is TRBV27 and J is TRBJ1-1, with a possible D match to TRBD1 (6 bases). The CDR3 consists of 15 residues. Trimming took 4 bases from V and 0 from J, leaving 12 bases between them. In germline, CDR1 is MNHEY, CDR2 SMNVEV (reference sequence). In DNA, the CDR3 is TGTGCCAGCAGTTCAGGGGTCGACATGAACACTGAAGCTTTCTTT. Protein: CASSSGVDMNTEAFF.

In the case of this clonotype: One base away lies a much larger clone, so this may be a sequencing read error. The V and J genes are TRBV3-1 and TRBJ2-7; D is undetermined. The CDR3 has 13 amino acids. The germline V gene encodes CDR1 LGHDT and CDR2 YNNKEL (reference sequence). CDR3 sequence: CVSSQVDSYEQYF. The CDR3 DNA sequence: TGTGTCAGCAGCCAGGTGGATTCCTACGAGCAGTACTTC.

The rearrangement uses TRBV28 and TRBJ1-2; TRBD1 might be the D (5 bases). Trimming pared 3 bases from V and 2 bases from J, leaving 13 bases between. Per germline, CDR1 MDHEN and CDR2 SYDVKM. This CDR3 is built from 15 residues. CDR3 nucleotides: TGTGCCAGCAGTTTTATAGACAGAAAAAACTATGGCTACACCTTC. As protein: CASSFIDRKNYGYTF.

A few counts support this clonotype. The gene calls are TRBV7-2 and TRBJ2-7; 7 bases agree with TRBD2. The J segment lost 2 bases and the V segment lost 3 bases, leaving 7 bases of the junction unmatched. The CDR3 spans 15 residues. Germline CDR1 and CDR2: SGHTA and FQGNSA. The CDR3 is CASSFSWGTTYEQYF. The DNA of the CDR3 is TGTGCCAGCAGCTTCTCGTGGGGGACTACCTACGAGCAGTACTTC.

This chain connects TRBV4-3 to TRBJ2-2; 10 nucleotides align to TRBD1. This CDR3 is 17 amino acids long. Germline CDR1 and CDR2: LGHNA and YSLEER. The trim removed 0 bases at V and 6 bases at J, leaving 7 bases unmatched. The CDR3 reads CASSQDGQGEAPGELFF. CDR3 nucleotides: TGCGCCAGCAGCCAAGACGGACAGGGGGAGGCCCCCGGGGAGCTGTTTTTT.

This clonotype was observed once. The chain employs TRBV6-1 and TRBJ2-1; 9 positions match TRBD1. This CDR3 is built from 14 residues. Germline-derived CDR1 and CDR2 are MNHNS and SASEGT. V shed 5 bases and J 9 bases; nucleotides not matched to a gene: 8. Here the CDR3 DNA reads TGTGCCAGCAGTCCCGGGACAGGGTGGGGTGAGCAGTTCTTC. Its translation is CASSPGTGWGEQFF.

In the case of this clonotype: The junction differs from germline at one of its ends, possibly a read error. The gene calls are TRBV7-9 and TRBJ2-7; 8 bases align to TRBD1. The CDR3 is made up of 14 amino acids. Looked up from germline, CDR1 is SEHNR and CDR2 is FQNEAQ (reference sequence). CDR3 residues: CASSRGQVGYEQCF. The CDR3 coding sequence is TGTGCCAGCAGCCGGGGACAGGTCGGCTACGAGCAGTGCTTC.

In its sample, this clonotype was seen many times. The V and J genes are TRBV28 and TRBJ2-7; 13 nucleotides match TRBD2. In germline, CDR1 is MDHEN, CDR2 SYDVKM. This CDR3 is built from 20 residues. V trimming: 5 bases; J trimming: 1 base; junction bases outside the gene matches: 17. The CDR3 nucleotides are TGTGCCAGCAGTACGCGGGGGGCCGGGACTAGCGGGATGAGGTCCTACGAGCAGTACTTC. Protein sequence: CASSTRGAGTSGMRSYEQYF.